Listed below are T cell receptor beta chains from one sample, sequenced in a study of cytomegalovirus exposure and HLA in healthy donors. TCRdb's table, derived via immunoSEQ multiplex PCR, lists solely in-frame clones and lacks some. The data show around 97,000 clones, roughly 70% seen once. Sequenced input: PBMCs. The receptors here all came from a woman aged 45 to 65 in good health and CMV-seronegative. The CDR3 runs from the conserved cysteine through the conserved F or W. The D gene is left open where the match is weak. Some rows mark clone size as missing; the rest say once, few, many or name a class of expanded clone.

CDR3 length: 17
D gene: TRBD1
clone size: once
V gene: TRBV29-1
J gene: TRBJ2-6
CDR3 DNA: TGCAGCGTTAAAGGGGGGACAGGGGGCTCTGGGGCCAACGTCCTGACTTTC
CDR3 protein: CSVKGGTGGSGANVLTF

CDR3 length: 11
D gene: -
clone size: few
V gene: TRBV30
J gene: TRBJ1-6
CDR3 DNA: TGTGCCTGGAGTTCGAATTCACCCCTCCACTTT
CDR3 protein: CAWSSNSPLHF

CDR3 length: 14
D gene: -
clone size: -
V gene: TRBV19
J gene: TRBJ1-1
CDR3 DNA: TGTGCCAGTAGTATTCAGATAATTAACACTGAAGCTTTCTTT
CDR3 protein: CASSIQIINTEAFF

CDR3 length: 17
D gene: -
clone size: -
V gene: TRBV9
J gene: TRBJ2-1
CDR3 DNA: TGTGCCAGCAGCGTAGATGGGAGGACCTTTTCCTACAATGAGCAGTTCTTC
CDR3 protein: CASSVDGRTFSYNEQFF

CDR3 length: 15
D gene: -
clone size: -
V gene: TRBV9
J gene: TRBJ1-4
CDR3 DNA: TGTGCCAGCAGCGTAGACGAGGGAGCTAATGAAAAACTGTTTTTT
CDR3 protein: CASSVDEGANEKLFF

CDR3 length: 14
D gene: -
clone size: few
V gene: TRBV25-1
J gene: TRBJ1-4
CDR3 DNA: TGTGCCAGCAGTGTGCGGCAGGGAAGTGAAAAACTGTTTTTT
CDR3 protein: CASSVRQGSEKLFF

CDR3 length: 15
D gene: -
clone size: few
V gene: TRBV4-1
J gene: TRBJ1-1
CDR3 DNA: TGCGCCAGCAGCTTAATATTCGCAGAGGCCACTGAAGCTTTCTTT
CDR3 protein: CASSLIFAEATEAFF

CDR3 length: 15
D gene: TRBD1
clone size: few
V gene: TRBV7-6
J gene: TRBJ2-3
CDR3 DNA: TGTGCCAGCAGCCAACCAGGGACAGCTACAGATACGCAGTATTTT
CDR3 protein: CASSQPGTATDTQYF

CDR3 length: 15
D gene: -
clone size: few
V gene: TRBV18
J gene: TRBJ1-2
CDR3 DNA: TGTGCCAGCTCACCAGGGGATGGGGCAGCGTATGGCTACACCTTC
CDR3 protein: CASSPGDGAAYGYTF

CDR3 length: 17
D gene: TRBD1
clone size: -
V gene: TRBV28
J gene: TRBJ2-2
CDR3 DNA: TGTGCCAGCAGTTTGACAGGGGGCGCAGGGAACACCGGGGAGCTGTTTTTT
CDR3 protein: CASSLTGGAGNTGELFF

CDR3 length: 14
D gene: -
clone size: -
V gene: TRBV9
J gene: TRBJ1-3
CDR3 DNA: TGTGCCAGCAGCGTAAAGTGGGGGGGGGACACCATATATTTT
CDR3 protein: CASSVKWGGDTIYF

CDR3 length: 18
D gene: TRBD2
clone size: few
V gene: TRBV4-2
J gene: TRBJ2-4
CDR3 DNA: TGTGCCAGCAGCCAAGAAGGGCGGGGGGCTCTAGCCAAAAACATTCAGTACTTC
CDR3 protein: CASSQEGRGALAKNIQYF

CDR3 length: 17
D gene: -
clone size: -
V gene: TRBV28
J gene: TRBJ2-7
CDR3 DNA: TGTGCCAGCAGCTCGACCCCACAGATCGGTGTTTCATACGAGCAGTACTTC
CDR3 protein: CASSSTPQIGVSYEQYF

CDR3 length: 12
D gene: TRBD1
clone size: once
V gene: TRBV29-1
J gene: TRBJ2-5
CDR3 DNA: TGCAGCTATGGGACAGACCAAGAGACCCAGTACTTC
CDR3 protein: CSYGTDQETQYF

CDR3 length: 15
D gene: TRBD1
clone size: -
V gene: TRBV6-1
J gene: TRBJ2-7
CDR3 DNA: TGTGCCAGCGATGATCCCGGGACAGGGAGATACGAGCAGTACTTC
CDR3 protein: CASDDPGTGRYEQYF

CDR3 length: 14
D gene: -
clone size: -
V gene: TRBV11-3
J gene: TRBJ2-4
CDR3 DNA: TGTGCCAGCAGCTTAGGAGACAGCAAAAACATTCAGTACTTC
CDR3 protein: CASSLGDSKNIQYF

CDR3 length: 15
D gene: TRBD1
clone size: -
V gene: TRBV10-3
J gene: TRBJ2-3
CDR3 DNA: TGTGCCATCAGTTCCCGGGACAGGGGCACAGATACGCAGTATTTT
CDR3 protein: CAISSRDRGTDTQYF

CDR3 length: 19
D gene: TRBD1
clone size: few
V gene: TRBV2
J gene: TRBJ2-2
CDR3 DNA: TGTGCCAGCAGTGAACCGATGGGTGGGACAGCCGCGAACACCGGGGAGCTGTTTTTT
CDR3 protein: CASSEPMGGTAANTGELFF

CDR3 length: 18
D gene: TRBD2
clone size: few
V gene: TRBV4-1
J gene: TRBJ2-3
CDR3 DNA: TGCGCCAGCAGCCAATGGATGACTACTAGCGTGAGGTCAGATACGCAGTATTTT
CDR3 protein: CASSQWMTTSVRSDTQYF

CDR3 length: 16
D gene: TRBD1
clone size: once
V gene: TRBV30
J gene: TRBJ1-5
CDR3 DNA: TGTGCCTGGAGTGTAAGGGGACAGTCAATGTTTCAGCCCCAGCATTTT
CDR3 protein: CAWSVRGQSMFQPQHF

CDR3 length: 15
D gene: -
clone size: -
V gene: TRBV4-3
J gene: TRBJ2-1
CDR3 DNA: TGCGCCAGCAGCCAAGGACCTACGGGTGGAGATGAGCAGTTCTTC
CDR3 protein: CASSQGPTGGDEQFF

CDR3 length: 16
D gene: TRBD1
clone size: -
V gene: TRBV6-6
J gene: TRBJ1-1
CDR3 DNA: TGTGCCAGCAGACAGTTACAGGGGTTTCAGAACACTGAAGCTTTCTTT
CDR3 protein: CASRQLQGFQNTEAFF

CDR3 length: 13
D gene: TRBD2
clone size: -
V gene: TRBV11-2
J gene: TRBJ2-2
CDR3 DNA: TGTGCCAGCAGCTTGCTAGCGGGCGGGGAGCTGTTTTTT
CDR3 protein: CASSLLAGGELFF

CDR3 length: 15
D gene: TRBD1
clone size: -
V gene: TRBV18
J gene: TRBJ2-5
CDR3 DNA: TGTGCCAGCTCACCACTACCAGGGGGCAAAGAGACCCAGTACTTC
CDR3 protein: CASSPLPGGKETQYF

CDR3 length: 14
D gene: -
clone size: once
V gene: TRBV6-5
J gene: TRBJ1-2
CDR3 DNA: TGTGCCAGCAGTTACTCGATTGGGACATATGGCTACACCTTC
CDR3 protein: CASSYSIGTYGYTF

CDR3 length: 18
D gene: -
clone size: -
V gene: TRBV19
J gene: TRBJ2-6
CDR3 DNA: TGTGCCAGTAGTATATCTCCAGGACAGATCTCTGGGGCCAACGTCCTGACTTTC
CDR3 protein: CASSISPGQISGANVLTF

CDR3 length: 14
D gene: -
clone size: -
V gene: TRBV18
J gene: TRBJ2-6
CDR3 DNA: TGTGCCAGCTCACCTCTGTCTGGGGCCAACGTCCTGACTTTC
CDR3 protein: CASSPLSGANVLTF

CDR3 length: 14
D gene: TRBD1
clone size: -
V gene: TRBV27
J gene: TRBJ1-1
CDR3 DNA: TGTGCCAGCAGCACAGGGGGTTTAAACACTGAAGCTTTCTTT
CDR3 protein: CASSTGGLNTEAFF

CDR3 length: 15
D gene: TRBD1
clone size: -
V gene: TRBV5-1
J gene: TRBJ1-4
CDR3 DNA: TGCGCCAGCAGCCGGACAGGGGTTAGAGATGAAAAACTGTTTTTT
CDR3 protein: CASSRTGVRDEKLFF

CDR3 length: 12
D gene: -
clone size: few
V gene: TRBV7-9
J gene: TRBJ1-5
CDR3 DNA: TGTGCCAGCAGCTGGGGGGACCAGCCCCAGCATTTT
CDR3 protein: CASSWGDQPQHF

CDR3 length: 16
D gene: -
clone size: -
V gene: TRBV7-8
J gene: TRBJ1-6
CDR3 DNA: TGTGCCAGCAGTTCAGGGGCGCTGACCTATAATTCACCCCTCCACTTT
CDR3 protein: CASSSGALTYNSPLHF

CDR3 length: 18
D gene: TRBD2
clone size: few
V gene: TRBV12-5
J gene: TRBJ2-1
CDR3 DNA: TGTGCTAGTGGTTTGGCCGGGACTAGCGGGGGGGCCGATAATGAGCAGTTCTTC
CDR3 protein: CASGLAGTSGGADNEQFF

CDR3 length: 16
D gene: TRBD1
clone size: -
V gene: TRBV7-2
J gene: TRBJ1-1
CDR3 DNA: TGTGCCAGCAGCTTGGGAGAGGGGGCCCCGAACACTGAAGCTTTCTTT
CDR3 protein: CASSLGEGAPNTEAFF

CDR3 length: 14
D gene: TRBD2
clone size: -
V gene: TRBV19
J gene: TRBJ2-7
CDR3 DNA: TGTGCCAGTACTTTGGCCCCGGGAGGCGGCGAGCAGTACTTC
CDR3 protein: CASTLAPGGGEQYF

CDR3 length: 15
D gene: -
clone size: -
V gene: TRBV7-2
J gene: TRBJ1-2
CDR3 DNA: TGTGCCAGCAGCTTAGATCGGGGGACCCTTTCTCTCTACACCTTC
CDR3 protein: CASSLDRGTLSLYTF

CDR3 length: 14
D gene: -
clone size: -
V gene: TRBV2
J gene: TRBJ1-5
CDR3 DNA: TGTGCCAGCAATTTACAGGGTGTCAATCAGCCCCAGCATTTT
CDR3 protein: CASNLQGVNQPQHF

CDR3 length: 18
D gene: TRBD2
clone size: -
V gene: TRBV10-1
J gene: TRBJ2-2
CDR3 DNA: TGCGCCAGCAGTGAGTCGCGGGCTAGCGGGCAGAACACCGGGGAGCTGTTTTTT
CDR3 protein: CASSESRASGQNTGELFF

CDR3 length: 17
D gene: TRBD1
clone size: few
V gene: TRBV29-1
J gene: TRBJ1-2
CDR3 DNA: TGCAGCGTTGAAGATGGGAGGGTTGGGACAGGGACCTATGGCTACACCTTC
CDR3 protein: CSVEDGRVGTGTYGYTF

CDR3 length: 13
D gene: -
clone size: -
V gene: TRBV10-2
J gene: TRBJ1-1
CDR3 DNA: TGCGCCAGCTTTCAGGGCGAGAACACTGAAGCTTTCTTT
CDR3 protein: CASFQGENTEAFF

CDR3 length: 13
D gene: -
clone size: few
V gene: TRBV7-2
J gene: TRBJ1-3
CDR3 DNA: TGTGCCAGCAGCTGGGGAGGCGGAAACACCATATATTTT
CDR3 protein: CASSWGGGNTIYF

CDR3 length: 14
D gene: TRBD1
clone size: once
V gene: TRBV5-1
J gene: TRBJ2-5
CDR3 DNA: TGCGCCACTAGGACAGGGGGTTTCCAAGAGACCCAGTACTTC
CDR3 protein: CATRTGGFQETQYF

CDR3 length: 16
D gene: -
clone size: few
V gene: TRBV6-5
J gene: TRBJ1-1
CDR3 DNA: TGTGCCAGCAGTTACTCCGGAGGGGTCATGAACACTGAAGCTTTCTTT
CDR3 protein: CASSYSGGVMNTEAFF

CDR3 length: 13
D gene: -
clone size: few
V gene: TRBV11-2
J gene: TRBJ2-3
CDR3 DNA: TGTGCCAGCAGCTTAGCCTTCGGAGATACGCAGTATTTT
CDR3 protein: CASSLAFGDTQYF

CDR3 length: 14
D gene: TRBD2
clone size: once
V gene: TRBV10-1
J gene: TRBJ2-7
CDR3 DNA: TGCGCCAGGCAAACTAGCGGGACCCCTTACGAGCAGTACTTC
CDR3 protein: CARQTSGTPYEQYF

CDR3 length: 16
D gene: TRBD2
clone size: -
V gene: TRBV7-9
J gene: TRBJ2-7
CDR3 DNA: TGTGCCAGCAGCTTAGGCCTAGCGGGGGAACTCTACGAGCAGTACTTC
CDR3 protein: CASSLGLAGELYEQYF